The clone carrying this T cell receptor beta chain was observed at least ten times. Its target is unknown. The data belong to a study of T cells after yellow fever vaccination. Whole-study findings and limits: Contaminating bulk clonotypes could be abundant in FACS-sorted repertoires. Compared with primary, the secondary response was weaker and peaked at day 5, not 15.

TCRdb recomputed calls from the 5' RACE reads with MiXCR, one row per CDR3 protein. The sample contains almost 600,000 distinct CDR3 sequences, approximately 12% of which appear only once. The sequence came from a man aged 25-40 years who received the YFV17D yellow fever vaccine. This specimen was PBMCs, taken on the day of the yellow fever booster vaccination.

CDR3 DNA sequence: TGTGCCAGCAGTGGACAGGTCAATCAGCCCCAGCATTTT. Translating gives CASSGQVNQPQHF. This sequence joins TRBV6-1 and TRBJ1-5; possible D gene TRBD1, 6 bases. This CDR3 comprises 13 residues. V was cut by 4 bases and J by 3 bases, with 7 bases left in between. Germline V lookup: CDR1 MNHNS, CDR2 SASEGT.